This TCR beta chain was identified in a study of blood T cell repertoires in COVID-19. On the study more broadly: PBMCs, B-cell-depleted T cells, or T cells provided the cDNA or gDNA that made up the material.

In the original processing: Reference gene primer amplification in the assay estimated nucleated cell counts. Some clones are missing from TCRdb's copy, which holds only in-frame ones; the method was immunoSEQ multiplex PCR. From that table come the V and J calls and clone size; the DNA was used to work out D and trimming. The sample has a few hundred thousand clones, around 87% seen once. Patients in Seattle were enrolled during active infection, then followed longitudinally. Sequenced: peripheral blood. This sequence was found in a woman in her 30s with COVID-19, enrolled during active disease.

The CDR3 DNA follows: TGTGCCAGCAGCCAAGTGGCAGGACAAATGAACACTGAAGCTTTCTTT. It yields the protein CASSQVAGQMNTEAFF. The V gene is TRBV4-2, the J gene TRBJ1-1; a weak D match, TRBD1 (5 bases). V lost 1 base to trimming and J lost 0 bases, with 12 bases between them. There are 16 residues in the CDR3. Germline CDR1 and CDR2: LGHNA and YNFKEQ.